This T cell receptor (beta chain) stems from a study of cytomegalovirus exposure and HLA in healthy donors. The V and J ends lost 3 bases and 2 bases, in that order; junction bases with no gene match: 5. This CDR3 has 15 amino acids. Germline V gene lookup returns CDR1 LNHDA and CDR2 SQIVND (reference sequence). Each donor's status was that of a healthy bone marrow donor. The study ran its PCR with 60 Vbeta and 13 Jbeta primers. Generated by immunoSEQ multiplex PCR, the TCRdb table keeps only in-frame clones and is missing some. The sample table sets out 45,000 to 60,000 clones. Study-level points and caveats: Presence/absence analyses rested on an assumption that sequencing depth was roughly uniform across donors.

With respect to this clone: The antigen remains undetermined.

The TCR was taken from a male donor in good health and CMV-seronegative. The chain links TRBV19 to TRBJ1-1; 8 nucleotides agree with TRBD1. Sample: PBMCs. The CDR3 loop is CASSIGGQDNTEAFF. CDR3 DNA sequence: TGTGCCAGTAGTATCGGGGGACAGGACAACACTGAAGCTTTCTTT. The variable domain in full, with the rest retrieved from reference TRBV19 and TRBJ1-1, is DGGITQSPKYLFRKEGQNVTLSCEQNLNHDAMYWYRQDPGQGLRLIYYSQIVNDFQKGDIAEGYSVSREKKESFPLTVTSAQKNPTAFYLCASSIGGQDNTEAFFGQGTRLTVV.